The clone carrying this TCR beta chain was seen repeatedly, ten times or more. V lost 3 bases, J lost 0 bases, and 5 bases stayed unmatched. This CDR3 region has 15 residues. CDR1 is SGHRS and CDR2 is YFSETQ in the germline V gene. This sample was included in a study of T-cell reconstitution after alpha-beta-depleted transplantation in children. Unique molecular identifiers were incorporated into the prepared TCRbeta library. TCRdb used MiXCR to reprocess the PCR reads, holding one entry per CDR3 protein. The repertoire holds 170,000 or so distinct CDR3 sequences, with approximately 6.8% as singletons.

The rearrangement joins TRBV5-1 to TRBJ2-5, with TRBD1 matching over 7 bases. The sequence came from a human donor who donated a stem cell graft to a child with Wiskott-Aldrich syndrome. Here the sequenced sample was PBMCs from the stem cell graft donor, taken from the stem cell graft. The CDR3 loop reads CASSYLGQDQETQYF. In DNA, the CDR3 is TGCGCCAGCAGCTACCTCGGACAGGACCAAGAGACCCAGTACTTC.